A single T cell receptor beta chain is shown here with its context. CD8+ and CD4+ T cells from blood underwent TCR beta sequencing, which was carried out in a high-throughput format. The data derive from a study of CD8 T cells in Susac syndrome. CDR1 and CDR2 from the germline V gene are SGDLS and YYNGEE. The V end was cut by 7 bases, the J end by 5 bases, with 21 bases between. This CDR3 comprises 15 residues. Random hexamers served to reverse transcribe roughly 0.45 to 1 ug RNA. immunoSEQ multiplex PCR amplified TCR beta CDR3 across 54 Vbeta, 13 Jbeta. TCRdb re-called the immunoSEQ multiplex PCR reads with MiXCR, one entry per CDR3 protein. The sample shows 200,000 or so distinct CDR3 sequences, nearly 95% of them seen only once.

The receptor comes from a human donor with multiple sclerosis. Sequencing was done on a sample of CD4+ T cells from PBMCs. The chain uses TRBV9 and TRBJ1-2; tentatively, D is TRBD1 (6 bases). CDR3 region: CASALGGAEGYGYTF. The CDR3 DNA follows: TGTGCCAGCGCCCTAGGGGGGGCTGAGGGGTATGGCTACACCTTC.